The rows below give T cell receptor beta chains drawn from one sample of a study of cytomegalovirus exposure and HLA in healthy donors. This table comes from immunoSEQ multiplex PCR, and its TCRdb copy is limited to in-frame clones, with some not included. The table shows roughly 120,000 clones, with 75% to 85% occurring only once. Input material: PBMCs. Receptors were obtained from a young man in good health and CMV-seropositive. Each CDR3 is given with its conserved first and last residue. The D gene is left open where the match is weak. For some rows the clone size is stated as once, few or many, or as a class when expanded; others skip it.

j_call d_call clone_size v_call cdr3_length cdr3_aa cdr3_nt
TRBJ1-1 NA once TRBV2 14 CASSVTLRSTEAFF TGTGCCAGCAGTGTGACCTTAAGGAGCACTGAAGCTTTCTTT
TRBJ2-3 TRBD2 NA TRBV4-3 15 CASSWTSGSTDTQYF TGCGCCAGCAGCTGGACTAGCGGGAGCACAGATACGCAGTATTTT
TRBJ1-2 TRBD1 NA TRBV29-1 15 CSVPARDSKGYGYTF TGCAGCGTTCCCGCCAGGGACAGCAAAGGGTATGGCTACACCTTC
TRBJ1-2 NA NA TRBV19 13 CASDRTGWGGYTF TGTGCCAGCGATCGCACAGGGTGGGGTGGCTACACCTTC
TRBJ1-2 TRBD1 NA TRBV19 13 CASSITGGDGYTF TGTGCCAGTAGTATCACAGGGGGCGATGGCTACACCTTC
TRBJ1-2 NA NA TRBV1 12 CTSSQDSYGYTF TGCACCAGCAGCCAAGATTCTTATGGCTACACCTTC
TRBJ1-2 TRBD1 once TRBV15 15 CATSSHYRGQDGYTF TGTGCCACCAGCTCACATTACAGGGGGCAGGATGGCTACACCTTC
TRBJ2-3 NA NA TRBV15 17 CATSRDHLGGGTDTQYF TGTGCCACCAGCAGAGATCATTTGGGCGGGGGCACAGATACGCAGTATTTT
TRBJ1-5 NA NA TRBV5-6 19 CASSLRGWGPPYSNQPQHF TGTGCCAGCAGCCTCCGTGGGTGGGGGCCACCTTATAGCAATCAGCCCCAGCATTTT
TRBJ2-5 NA NA TRBV27 13 CASSLWPQETQYF TGTGCCAGCAGTTTGTGGCCCCAAGAGACCCAGTACTTC
TRBJ2-1 NA NA TRBV7-2 14 CASSLATLYNEQFF TGTGCCAGCAGCTTAGCGACACTCTACAATGAGCAGTTCTTC
TRBJ1-5 TRBD1 few TRBV19 15 CASRGQGAGGQPQHF TGTGCCAGTAGGGGACAGGGGGCAGGAGGTCAGCCCCAGCATTTT
TRBJ1-2 NA NA TRBV19 15 CASSIKGGGSYGYTF TGTGCCAGTAGTATTAAGGGGGGGGGTAGCTATGGCTACACCTTC
TRBJ2-1 NA NA TRBV20-1 10 CSANYNEQFF TGCAGTGCCAACTACAATGAGCAGTTCTTC
TRBJ2-7 NA few TRBV13 16 CASSLTEGSISYEQYF TGTGCCAGCAGCTTAACGGAGGGGTCTATCTCCTACGAGCAGTACTTC
TRBJ2-1 TRBD2 NA TRBV11-2 13 CASPSGRGNEQFF TGTGCCAGTCCTAGCGGGAGGGGCAATGAGCAGTTCTTC
TRBJ2-7 TRBD1 NA TRBV11-3 15 CASSSPSQGEGEQYF TGTGCCAGCAGCTCGCCTTCTCAGGGGGAAGGCGAGCAGTACTTC
TRBJ2-2 TRBD1 few TRBV7-3 16 CASSPRTGERTGELFF TGTGCCAGCAGCCCGAGGACAGGGGAGAGAACCGGGGAGCTGTTTTTT
TRBJ2-7 NA NA TRBV25-1 14 CATSGRGTSYEQYF TGTGCCACCTCAGGAAGGGGAACCTCTTACGAGCAGTACTTC
TRBJ2-1 TRBD2 once TRBV13 14 CASSLGLAGGEQFF TGTGCCAGCAGCTTAGGCCTAGCGGGGGGTGAGCAGTTCTTC
TRBJ1-3 NA NA TRBV4-3 15 CASSQEPGFGNTIYF TGCGCCAGCAGCCAAGAACCGGGGTTCGGAAACACCATATATTTT
TRBJ1-5 NA NA TRBV9 14 CASSYDWSNQPQHF TGTGCCAGCAGTTACGACTGGAGCAATCAGCCCCAGCATTTT
TRBJ2-5 NA once TRBV25-1 13 CASIEVNQETQYF TGTGCCAGCATCGAGGTGAACCAAGAGACCCAGTACTTC
TRBJ1-1 NA NA TRBV29-1 15 CSVAPGWGMDTEAFF TGCAGCGTTGCCCCGGGATGGGGTATGGACACTGAAGCTTTCTTT
TRBJ1-2 TRBD1 NA TRBV11-2 13 CASSLGTGNGYTF TGTGCCAGCAGCTTAGGGACAGGGAATGGCTACACTTTC
TRBJ2-3 TRBD2 NA TRBV5-4 15 CASSFGGGAIDTQYF TGTGCCAGCAGCTTCGGCGGGGGGGCAATAGATACGCAGTATTTT
TRBJ1-5 NA NA TRBV7-9 13 CASSLGGAQPQHF TGTGCCAGCAGCTTAGGTGGGGCTCAGCCCCAGCATTTT
TRBJ2-1 NA NA TRBV11-3 16 CASSFGGAASYNEQFF TGTGCCAGCAGCTTTGGGGGGGCGGCTAGCTACAATGAGCAGTTCTTC
TRBJ2-7 TRBD1 NA TRBV10-3 16 CAISSNRGDRIYEQYF TGTGCCATCAGTTCGAACAGGGGGGACCGCATCTACGAGCAGTACTTC
TRBJ2-7 TRBD1 NA TRBV7-2 15 CASSLAGQGPYEQYF TGTGCCAGCAGCTTAGCGGGACAGGGCCCCTACGAGCAGTACTTC
TRBJ2-1 TRBD2 NA TRBV30 18 CAWSAGTSRIYSYNEQFF TGTGCCTGGAGCGCCGGGACTAGCCGTATTTATTCCTACAATGAGCAGTTCTTC
TRBJ1-5 TRBD1 NA TRBV19 15 CASSIRQGNNQPQHF TGTGCCAGTAGCATTCGACAGGGTAACAATCAGCCCCAGCATTTT
TRBJ2-1 NA NA TRBV4-2 14 CASSQVRANNEQFF TGTGCCAGCAGCCAAGTCCGCGCAAACAATGAGCAGTTCTTC
TRBJ2-7 NA NA TRBV30 11 CAWSSLYEQYF TGTGCCTGGAGTTCACTCTACGAGCAGTACTTC
TRBJ2-2 TRBD2 NA TRBV5-1 17 CASSPASGARRTGELFF TGCGCCAGCAGCCCGGCTAGCGGGGCAAGAAGGACCGGGGAGCTGTTTTTT